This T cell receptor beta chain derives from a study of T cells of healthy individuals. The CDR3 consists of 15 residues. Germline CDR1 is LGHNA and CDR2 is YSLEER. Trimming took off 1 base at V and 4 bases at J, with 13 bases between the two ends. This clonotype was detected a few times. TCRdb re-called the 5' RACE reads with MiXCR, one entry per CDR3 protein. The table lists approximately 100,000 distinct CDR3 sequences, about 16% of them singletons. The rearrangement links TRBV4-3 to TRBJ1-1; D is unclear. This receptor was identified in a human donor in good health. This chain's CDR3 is CASSQVSLPRTEAFF. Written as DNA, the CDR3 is TGCGCCAGCAGCCAAGTGTCCTTACCTCGCACTGAAGCTTTCTTT.